Following are 11 T cell receptor beta chains from one sample sequenced in a study of shared T cell receptors in the human thymus. Clones were sequenced by immunoSEQ multiplex PCR, and TCRdb holds only the in-frame ones, with some missing. The table shows more than 300,000 clones, with 85% to 95% occurring only once. The sample was thymocytes. All receptors come from a human donor.

The chain recombines TRBV4-1 with TRBJ2-7, with 10 bases lining up with TRBD2. The length of the CDR3 is 17 residues. Germline V gene data show CDR1 as MGHRA and CDR2 as YSYEKL. After removal of 1 base from V and 2 bases from J, the junction contained 8 bases not matched to a gene. CDR3 residues: CASSQAYLSGRAYEQYF. The CDR3 DNA is TGCGCCAGCAGCCAAGCCTACCTCAGCGGGAGGGCCTACGAGCAGTACTTC.

The CDR3 region has the DNA TGTGCCAGCAGTCCCGGGACAGCACATGAGCAGTTCTTC. Its translation: CASSPGTAHEQFF. The chain has TRBV6-5 and TRBJ2-1; 7 nucleotides align to TRBD1. The CDR3 sequence is 13 residues long. In germline, CDR1 is MNHEY, CDR2 SVGAGI. The V gene end was trimmed by 5 bases and the J gene end by 8 bases; junction bases not matched to a gene: 6.

About this clone itself: The CDR3 ends on some other residue instead of the conserved phenylalanine or tryptophan, so this is likely a read error. Because the CDR3's place on the DNA is in doubt, the DNA is left out and the CDR3 is given as listed by TCRdb. The gene calls are TRBV12-2 and TRBJ2-7; the D segment call TRBD2 is taken from the table without a DNA check. TRBV12-2 is flagged as a pseudogene. The CDR3 is 12 amino acids long, termini counted. CDR3 amino acids: CASRSVVWRTAR.

The chain is built from TRBV15 and TRBJ2-3; TRBD1 agrees at 9 bases. This CDR3 contains 15 residues. The germline CDR1 and CDR2 sequences are LNHNV and YYDKDF (reference sequence). Unmatched junction bases numbered 1, after V lost 2 bases and J lost 1 base. The CDR3, as DNA: TGTGCCACCAGCAGACGGACAGGGGGCACAGATACGCAGTATTTT. Protein: CATSRRTGGTDTQYF.

The DNA of the CDR3 is TGTGCCAGCAGTTTCAGGCTCCCCCTACAGGGCTCGACTCCGGGGAATGAGCAGTTCTTC. This gives the protein CASSFRLPLQGSTPGNEQFF. The chain recombines TRBV27 with TRBJ2-1, with a weak D call TRBD1 (6 bases). The CDR3 loop spans 20 amino acids. The germline V gene encodes CDR1 MNHEY and CDR2 SMNVEV (reference sequence). The germline V and J ends were trimmed by 3 bases and 7 bases, with 31 bases remaining between them.

The chain joins TRBV29-1 to TRBJ1-5; 8 bases align to TRBD1. Germline V lookup: CDR1 SQVTM, CDR2 ANQGSEA. V dropped 5 bases and J dropped 5; count of bases not matched to a gene: 11. The CDR3 contains 15 residues. The CDR3 protein is CSVTTRDRPYQPQHF. CDR3 DNA: TGCAGCGTTACCACCCGGGACAGGCCTTATCAGCCCCAGCATTTT.

V and J are TRBV5-1 and TRBJ2-1; perhaps D is TRBD1 or TRBD2 (5 bases each). The germline V and J ends were trimmed by 2 bases and 9 bases, with 18 bases remaining between them. Germline V lookup: CDR1 SGHRS, CDR2 YFSETQ. The CDR3 length is 15 residues. The CDR3 DNA reads TGCGCCAGCAGCTTTTGCAGGGCCCCGGGGAGTGAGCAGTTCTTC. Protein sequence: CASSFCRAPGSEQFF. Looking up the rest from reference TRBV5-1 and TRBJ2-1 gives the full variable domain: KAGVTQTPRYLIKTRGQQVTLSCSPISGHRSVSWYQQTPGQGLQFLFEYFSETQRNKGNFPGRFSGRQFSNSRSEMNVSTLELGDSALYLCASSFCRAPGSEQFFGPGTRLTVL.

This rearrangement joins TRBV18 to TRBJ1-3, with D possibly TRBD1 on 5 matching bases. V was pared by 6 bases and J by 1 base, with 13 bases between. Per germline, CDR1 KGHSH and CDR2 LQKENI. This CDR3 is built from 15 residues. CDR3 loop: CASSRTIRSGNTIYF. As DNA, the CDR3 is TGTGCCAGCTCTCGGACAATTCGTTCTGGAAACACCATATATTTT.

The chain recombines TRBV11-2 with TRBJ2-3, with a weak D call TRBD2 (6 bases). Per the germline V gene, CDR1 is SGHAT and CDR2 is FQNNGV. The CDR3 runs to 16 residues. V lost 1 base to trimming and J lost 5 bases, with 16 bases between them. The CDR3 sequence is CASSLVTGGTGDTQYF. The CDR3 coding sequence is TGTGCCAGCAGCTTAGTGACTGGGGGGACCGGAGATACGCAGTATTTT.

This sequence joins TRBV15 and TRBJ2-7, with 7 bases identical to TRBD1. The CDR3 is made up of 18 amino acids. Germline V CDR1 and CDR2: LNHNV, YYDKDF (reference sequence). Unmatched junction bases numbered 12, after V lost 1 base and J lost 0 bases. CDR3 region: CATSRGSPGQSPSYEQYF. The CDR3 bases are TGTGCCACCAGCAGAGGATCGCCGGGACAGTCGCCCTCCTACGAGCAGTACTTC. Looking up the rest from reference TRBV15 and TRBJ2-7 gives the full variable domain: DAMVIQNPRYQVTQFGKPVTLSCSQTLNHNVMYWYQQKSSQAPKLLFHYYDKDFNNEADTPDNFQSRRPNTSFCFLDIRSPGLGDTAMYLCATSRGSPGQSPSYEQYFGPGTRLTVT.

This rearrangement joins TRBV27 to TRBJ2-7; D possibly corresponds to TRBD2 (6 bases). Germline V gene data show CDR1 as MNHEY and CDR2 as SMNVEV (reference sequence). Trimming took 5 bases from V and 3 from J, leaving 11 bases between them. The length of the CDR3 is 13 residues. CDR3 bases: TGTGCCAGCAGTGCGGGGATATTCTACGAGCAGTACTTC. Translation: CASSAGIFYEQYF.